This T cell receptor (beta chain) was obtained from a study of cytomegalovirus exposure and HLA in healthy donors. The overall study: Genotyping showed around 80% of over 350 donors falling in the Caucasian-associated ancestry cluster.

Overall study results and limits: The study recorded around 160 TCR beta chains that were cytomegalovirus-associated.

This PCR relied on a set of 60 Vbeta primers and 13 Jbeta primers. TCRdb's copy holds only in-frame clones and misses some; the assay was immunoSEQ multiplex PCR. The repertoire includes roughly 77,000 clones, roughly 9.1% of them detected once, and almost 25% sits in the top ten. V lost 8 bases to trimming and J lost 3 bases; unmatched junction nucleotides: 1. CDR1 is LNHDA, CDR2 SQIVND, per germline (reference sequence). The CDR3 spans 13 residues. The sample holds a few counts of this clone. Its antigen is not identified. Sequenced sample: PBMCs. This sequence joins TRBV19 and TRBJ2-6; 7 bases match TRBD2. The sequence came from a man aged 55-75 years in good health and CMV-seropositive. In nucleotides, the CDR3 is TGTGCCAGTGGGGAGGGTGGGGCCAACGTCCTGACTTTC. This codes for CASGEGGANVLTF.